The clone carrying this T cell receptor (beta chain) was recorded a few times. At one of its ends the junction is not consistent with the germline gene, which may arise from a read error. A second PCR, run for roughly 7 to 12 cycles, used a sample-barcoded 5' primer plus a J-beta primer mix. Every single cDNA molecule received a tag from a template-switch adaptor with 12 random nucleotides. Each CDR3 protein is one row after TCRdb ran MiXCR on the 5' RACE reads. The data contain 550,000 to 600,000 distinct CDR3 sequences, around 48% of them seen just once; the ten biggest clones take up around 24%. This sample stems from a study of blood T cells in healthy people across ages. Each sample yielded at least 6 million isolated PBMCs. A minimum of 5 micrograms of total RNA was extracted per sample. The sample was blood. The receptor's source is a man at least 80 years old in good health.

DNA of the CDR3: TGTGCCAGCAGCGTAGCCCTCCGGCTCTCCGACAATGAGCAGTTCTTC. Translation: CASSVALRLSDNEQFF. The J gene is TRBJ2-1, the V gene TRBV9; D gene ambiguous. Germline CDR1 is SGDLS and CDR2 is YYNGEE. The CDR3 covers 16 residues.